This entry is about one T cell receptor beta chain. The antigen it recognizes is unknown. No per-base quality is available; no much larger clone lies one base away. The immunoSEQ assay was used to generate TCR beta chain sequences from genomic DNA. As for how the authors treated the data: CDR3 sequences not starting with the conserved framework cysteine at position 104 were manually removed. Clonality was calculated as one minus the normalized Shannon's Diversity Index, with values ranging from 0 (maximal diversity) to 1 (oligoclonal). Chi-squared comparison-of-proportions tests assessed whether the same CDR3 differed in frequency between samples, such as brain versus blood. Public clonotypes were found by searching immuneACCESS, and the VDJdb browser was used to assess similarity to known antiviral clonotypes. What TCRdb holds here is the immuneACCESS table cut down to in-frame rearrangements. Part of the clones is not present; checked against another copy, under half of the missing clones reflect an unresolved V gene, and the others are unexplained. D and trimming were read from the DNA, whereas the V and J calls and clone size are those reported in that table. The sample table records about 320,000 clones; over 90% of these occur just once. The ten largest clonotypes hold 5.5% to 6% of the sample.

This sample was included in a study of brain T cells in children with intractable seizures (dated by TCRdb to the early 2020s). With regard to the full study: Resected brain tissue from some 53 pediatric epilepsy surgery cases was first screened for immune gene transcripts using a NanoString immunology panel. Among the roughly 12 selected surgery cases, pre-surgery blood was additionally sequenced for eight, leaving four cases with brain tissue only. Summary of the overall study and its limitations: Viral specificity was inferred solely from CDR3 sequence similarity, and the HCMV serostatus of the patients was not known. Because sequencing depth differed between pre- and post-surgery blood, the absence of clones from the pre-surgery sample may reflect undersampling.

Read against the paper, the sample's time point label means: blood from clinic visit 5 months post-surgery; TSC patient then seizure free. The surgery cases with the highest brain T cell transcript signatures were chosen for TCR beta chain sequencing of brain tissue, and also of blood when blood was available. Before surgery, patients had received at least one anti-epileptic drug. The TCR-sequenced patients were children whose drug-resistant epilepsy was caused by tuberous sclerosis complex, focal cortical dysplasia, Rasmussen encephalitis or hemimegalencephaly. The Monarch genomic DNA purification kit was used to extract bulk genomic DNA from unsorted brain tissue and from whole blood. CDR1 GTSNPN and CDR2 SVGIG are derived from the germline V gene (reference sequence). From the cysteine through the phenylalanine, the CDR3 covers 15 amino acids. Solely the CDR3 DNA is kept, with 45 bases framed from the first base. Between the V and J ends, shortened by 2 bases and 0 bases respectively, the junction contains 11 bases.

The chain couples TRBV30 to TRBJ1-5; the D gene is not confidently resolved. This material consisted of peripheral blood, taken 4 to 5 months after surgery. The sequence was collected from a boy in the first two years of life with tuberous sclerosis and intractable seizures. The DNA reads as follows: TGTGCCTGGAGTCGCGACTCTTATAGCAATCAGCCCCAGCATTTT. It codes for CAWSRDSYSNQPQHF.